This TCR beta chain comes out of a study of T-cell reconstitution after alpha-beta-depleted transplantation in children. General study findings and limits: As was reported, about two months after transplant, alpha-beta T cells came from several hundred expanded graft clones. A year post-transplant, T-cell counts and diversity derived mostly from newly produced T cells.

In regard to this clonotype: The antigen remains undetermined.

For TCRbeta, the library was prepared with unique molecular identifiers. TCRdb re-derived calls from the PCR reads in MiXCR, one entry per CDR3 protein. The sample carries some 120,000 distinct CDR3 sequences, 9.7% recorded once. The sample consisted of PBMCs, mostly from graft donor cells, taken 180 days after TCRalphabeta/CD19-depleted stem cell transplant. The TCR originated in a girl in the first two years of life who had a stem cell transplant for combined immunodeficiency, so the T cells may come from the graft donor.

As DNA, the CDR3 is TGTGCCAGCAGCCTAGGGTTCAAGCGCTCCTACGAGCAGTACTTC. Its protein is CASSLGFKRSYEQYF. J is TRBJ2-7 and V is TRBV3-1; D gene uncertain. CDR3 length: 15 residues. V was shortened by 4 bases and J by 0 bases, with 13 bases between the two germline ends. Germline CDR1 is LGHDT and CDR2 is YNNKEL (reference sequence).